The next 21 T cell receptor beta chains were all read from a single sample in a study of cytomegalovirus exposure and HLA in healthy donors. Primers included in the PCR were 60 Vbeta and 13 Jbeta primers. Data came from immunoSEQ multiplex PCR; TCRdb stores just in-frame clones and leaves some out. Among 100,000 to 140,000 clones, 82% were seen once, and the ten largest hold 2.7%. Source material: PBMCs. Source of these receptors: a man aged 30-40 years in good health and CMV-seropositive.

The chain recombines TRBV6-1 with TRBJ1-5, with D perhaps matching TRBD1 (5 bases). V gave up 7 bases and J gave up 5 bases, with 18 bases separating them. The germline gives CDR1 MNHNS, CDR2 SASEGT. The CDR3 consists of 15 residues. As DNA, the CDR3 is TGTGCCAGCACTCGCCACGGGCCCAGGGATCAGCCCCAGCATTTT. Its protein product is CASTRHGPRDQPQHF.

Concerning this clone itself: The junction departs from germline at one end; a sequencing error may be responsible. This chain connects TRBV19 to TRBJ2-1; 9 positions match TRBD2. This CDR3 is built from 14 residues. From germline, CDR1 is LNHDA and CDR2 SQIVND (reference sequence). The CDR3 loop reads CASSGRGGYNGQFF. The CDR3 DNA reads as TGTGCCAGTAGTGGGCGGGGGGGCTACAATGGGCAGTTCTTC.

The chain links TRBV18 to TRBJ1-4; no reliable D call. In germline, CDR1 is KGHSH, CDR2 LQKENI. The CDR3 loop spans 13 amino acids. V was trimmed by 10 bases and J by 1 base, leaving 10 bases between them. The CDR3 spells CATKRGTNEKLFF. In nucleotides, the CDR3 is TGTGCCACTAAGCGGGGAACTAATGAAAAACTGTTTTTT.

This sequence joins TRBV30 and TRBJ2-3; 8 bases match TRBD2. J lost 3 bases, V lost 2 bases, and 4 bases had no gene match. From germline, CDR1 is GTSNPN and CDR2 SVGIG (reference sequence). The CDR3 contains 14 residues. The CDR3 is CAWSFGGGTDTQYF. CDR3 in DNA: TGTGCCTGGAGTTTCGGCGGGGGGACAGATACGCAGTATTTT. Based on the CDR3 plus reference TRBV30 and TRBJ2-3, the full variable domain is SQTIHQWPATLVQPVGSPLSLECTVEGTSNPNLYWYRQAAGRGLQLLFYSVGIGQISSEVPQNLSASRPQDRQFILSSKKLLLSDSGFYLCAWSFGGGTDTQYFGPGTRLTVL.

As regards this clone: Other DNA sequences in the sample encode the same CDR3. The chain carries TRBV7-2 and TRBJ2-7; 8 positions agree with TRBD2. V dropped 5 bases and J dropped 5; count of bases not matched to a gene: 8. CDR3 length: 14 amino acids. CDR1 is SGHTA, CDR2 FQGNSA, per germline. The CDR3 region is CASSLSGGSNEQYF. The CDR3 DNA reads TGTGCCAGCAGCCTCTCGGGGGGGAGCAACGAGCAGTACTTC.

The CDR3 DNA reads TGCAGCGTTGCACAGGGTGGGGATCAGCCCCAGCATTTT. Residues: CSVAQGGDQPQHF. The rearrangement uses TRBV29-1 and TRBJ1-5, with a possible D match to TRBD1 (6 bases). The CDR3 loop spans 13 amino acids. V dropped 4 bases and J dropped 5 bases, with 12 bases sitting between them. The germline CDR1 and CDR2 sequences are SQVTM and ANQGSEA.

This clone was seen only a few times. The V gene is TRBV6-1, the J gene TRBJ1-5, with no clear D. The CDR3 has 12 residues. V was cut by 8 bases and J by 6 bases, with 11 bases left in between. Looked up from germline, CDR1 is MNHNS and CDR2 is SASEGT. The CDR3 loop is CASDWVGQPQHF. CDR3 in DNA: TGTGCCAGCGACTGGGTTGGTCAGCCCCAGCATTTT.

For the CDR3, the DNA is TGTGCCAGCAGCTTAGCACGGAGGGTTGAAGCTTTCTTT. Residues: CASSLARRVEAFF. The chain employs TRBV11-2 and TRBJ1-1, with unresolved D. Trimming left V 1 base short and J 7 bases short, with 10 bases between. Germline lookup yields CDR1 SGHAT and CDR2 FQNNGV. The CDR3 is made up of 13 amino acids.

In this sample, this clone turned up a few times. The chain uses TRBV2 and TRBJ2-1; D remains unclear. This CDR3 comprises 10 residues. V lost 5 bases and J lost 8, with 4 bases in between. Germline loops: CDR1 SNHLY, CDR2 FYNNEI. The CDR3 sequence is CASSSYEQFF. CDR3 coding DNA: TGTGCCAGCAGTTCCTATGAGCAGTTCTTC.

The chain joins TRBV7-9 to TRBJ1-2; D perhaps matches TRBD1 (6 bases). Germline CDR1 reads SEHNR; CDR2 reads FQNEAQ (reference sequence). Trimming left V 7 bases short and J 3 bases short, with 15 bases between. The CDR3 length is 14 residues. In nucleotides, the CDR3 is TGTGCCAGCACGCAAGCAGGGGTGTACTATGGCTACACCTTC. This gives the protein CASTQAGVYYGYTF.

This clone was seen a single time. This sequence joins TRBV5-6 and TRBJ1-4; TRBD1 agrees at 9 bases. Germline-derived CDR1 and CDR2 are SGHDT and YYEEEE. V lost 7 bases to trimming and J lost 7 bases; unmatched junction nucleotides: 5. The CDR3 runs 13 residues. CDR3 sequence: CASGWTGVEKLFF. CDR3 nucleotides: TGTGCCAGCGGCTGGACAGGGGTTGAAAAACTGTTTTTT.

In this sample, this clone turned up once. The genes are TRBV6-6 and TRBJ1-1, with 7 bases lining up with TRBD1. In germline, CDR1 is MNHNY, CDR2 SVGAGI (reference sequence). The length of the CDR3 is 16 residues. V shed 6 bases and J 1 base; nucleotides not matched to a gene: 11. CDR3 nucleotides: TGTGCCAGCAGCCCCCAAAATTACAGGGGGAACACTGAAGCTTTCTTT. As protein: CASSPQNYRGNTEAFF.

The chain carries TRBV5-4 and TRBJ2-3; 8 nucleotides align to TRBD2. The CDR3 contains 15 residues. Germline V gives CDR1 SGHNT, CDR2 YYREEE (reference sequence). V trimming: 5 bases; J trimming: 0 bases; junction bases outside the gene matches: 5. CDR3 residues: CASRDLAGSTDTQYF. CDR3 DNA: TGTGCCAGCAGAGATCTAGCGGGCAGCACAGATACGCAGTATTTT.

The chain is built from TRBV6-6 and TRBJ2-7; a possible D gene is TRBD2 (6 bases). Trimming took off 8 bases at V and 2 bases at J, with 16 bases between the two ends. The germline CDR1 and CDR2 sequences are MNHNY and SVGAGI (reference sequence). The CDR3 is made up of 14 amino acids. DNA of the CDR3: TGTGCCAGCCGGGGGACCTTCCTTACCTACGAGCAGTACTTC. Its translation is CASRGTFLTYEQYF.

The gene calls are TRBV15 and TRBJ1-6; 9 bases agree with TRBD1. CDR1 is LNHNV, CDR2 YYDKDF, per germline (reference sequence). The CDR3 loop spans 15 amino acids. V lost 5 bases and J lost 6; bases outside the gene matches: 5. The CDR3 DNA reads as TGTGCCACCAGCCTGAGACAGGGGGTTAATTCACCCCTCCACTTT. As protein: CATSLRQGVNSPLHF.

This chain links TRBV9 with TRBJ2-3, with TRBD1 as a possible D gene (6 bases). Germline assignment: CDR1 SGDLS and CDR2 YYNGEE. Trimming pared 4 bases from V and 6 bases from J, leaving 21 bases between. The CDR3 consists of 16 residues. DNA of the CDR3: TGTGCCAGCAGCTCCTCCAGACAGGCCCAGCCGGATACGCAGTATTTT. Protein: CASSSSRQAQPDTQYF. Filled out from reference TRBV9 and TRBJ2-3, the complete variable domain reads DSGVTQTPKHLITATGQRVTLRCSPRSGDLSVYWYQQSLDQGLQFLIQYYNGEERAKGNILERFSAQQFPDLHSELNLSSLELGDSALYFCASSSSRQAQPDTQYFGPGTRLTVL.

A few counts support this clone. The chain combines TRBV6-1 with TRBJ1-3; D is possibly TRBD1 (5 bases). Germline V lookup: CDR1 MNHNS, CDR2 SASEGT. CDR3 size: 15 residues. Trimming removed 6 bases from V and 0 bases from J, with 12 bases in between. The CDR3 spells CASRLQASSGNTIYF. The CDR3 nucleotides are TGTGCCAGCAGGCTACAGGCGAGCTCTGGAAACACCATATATTTT.

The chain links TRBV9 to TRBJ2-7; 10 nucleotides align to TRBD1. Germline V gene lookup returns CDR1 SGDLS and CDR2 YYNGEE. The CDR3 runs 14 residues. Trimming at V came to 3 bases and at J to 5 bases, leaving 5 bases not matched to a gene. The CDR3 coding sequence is TGTGCCAGCAGCGCCCGGACAGGGGGGGACGAGCAGTACTTC. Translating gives CASSARTGGDEQYF. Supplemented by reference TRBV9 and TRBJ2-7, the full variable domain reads DSGVTQTPKHLITATGQRVTLRCSPRSGDLSVYWYQQSLDQGLQFLIQYYNGEERAKGNILERFSAQQFPDLHSELNLSSLELGDSALYFCASSARTGGDEQYFGPGTRLTVT.

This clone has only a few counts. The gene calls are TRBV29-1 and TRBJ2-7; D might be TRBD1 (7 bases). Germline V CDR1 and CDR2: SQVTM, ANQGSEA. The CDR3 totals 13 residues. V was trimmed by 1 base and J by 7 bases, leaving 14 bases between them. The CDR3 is CSVEVTGAGEQYF. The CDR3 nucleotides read TGCAGCGTTGAAGTCACAGGGGCGGGGGAGCAGTACTTC.

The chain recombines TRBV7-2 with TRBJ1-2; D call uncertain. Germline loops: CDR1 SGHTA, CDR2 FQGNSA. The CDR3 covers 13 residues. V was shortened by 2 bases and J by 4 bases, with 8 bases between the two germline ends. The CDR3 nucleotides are TGTGCCAGCAGCTTACGTAGTCGCTATGGCTACACCTTC. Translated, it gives CASSLRSRYGYTF.

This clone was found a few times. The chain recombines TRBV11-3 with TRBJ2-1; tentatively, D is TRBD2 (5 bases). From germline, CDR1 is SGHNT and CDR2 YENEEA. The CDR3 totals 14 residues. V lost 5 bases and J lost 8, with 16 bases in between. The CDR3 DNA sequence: TGTGCCAGCAGCCTCGGGCGGGCCTTGGATGAGCAGTTCTTC. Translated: CASSLGRALDEQFF.